This T cell receptor beta chain was sequenced in a study of CD8 T cells in Susac syndrome. Whole-study results and caveats: Acknowledgment was made by the study that its TCR sequencing and HLA analysis involved a relatively small number of individuals.

TEMRA cells were FACS-enriched and CD8+ and CD4+ T cells negatively isolated. As concerns this clonotype: Antigen unknown.

Germline CDR1 SGDLS, CDR2 YYNGEE. The V and J ends lost 3 bases and 5 bases, in that order; junction bases with no gene match: 13. The CDR3 extends over 17 amino acids. Random hexamers were used to reverse transcribe roughly 0.5 to 1 ug of RNA. The amplification used immunoSEQ multiplex PCR on TCR beta CDR3; it spanned 54 Vbeta and 13 Jbeta. TCRdb independently ran MiXCR on the immunoSEQ multiplex PCR reads; one entry per CDR3 protein. The data show under 150,000 distinct CDR3 sequences, roughly 80% seen once. The source material was CD8+ T cells from PBMCs. This TCR was sampled from a human donor with multiple sclerosis. The chain uses TRBV9 and TRBJ1-2, with 10 positions matching TRBD1. CDR3 loop: CASSGPDRGIRSYGYTF. CDR3 sequence (DNA): TGTGCCAGCAGCGGGCCGGACAGGGGGATTCGGTCATATGGCTACACCTTC.